The rows below give T cell receptor beta chains drawn from one sample of a study of cytomegalovirus exposure and HLA in healthy donors. Repertoires were generated with immunoSEQ multiplex PCR, while TCRdb's copy carries only in-frame clones and drops some. Of about 41,000 clones in the sample, over 70% were seen once. The sample consisted of PBMCs. The receptors originated from a man in his fifties in good health and CMV-seronegative. Both conserved end residues are part of each CDR3. D genes are given only for firm matches. Not all rows give a size; the values are once, few, many and, for expanded clones, a class.

clone size: .
D gene: TRBD1
J gene: TRBJ2-1
V gene: TRBV27
CDR3 DNA: TGTGCCAGCAGTGCCGGGACAGGATCCTACAATGAGCAGTTCTTC
CDR3 protein: CASSAGTGSYNEQFF

clone size: .
D gene: .
J gene: TRBJ1-5
V gene: TRBV6-1
CDR3 DNA: TGTGCCAGCAGTGAAGCGGGAGTCAATCAGCCCCAGCATTTT
CDR3 protein: CASSEAGVNQPQHF

clone size: .
D gene: TRBD1
J gene: TRBJ2-1
V gene: TRBV7-7
CDR3 DNA: TGTGCTAGCAGCTTAGGACAGGGGGGCAATGAGCAGTTCTTC
CDR3 protein: CASSLGQGGNEQFF

clone size: .
D gene: .
J gene: TRBJ2-1
V gene: TRBV27
CDR3 DNA: TGTGCCAGCAGTATCGGGACAACCTACAATGAGCAGTTCTTC
CDR3 protein: CASSIGTTYNEQFF

clone size: .
D gene: .
J gene: TRBJ1-2
V gene: TRBV21-1
CDR3 DNA: TGTGCCAGCAGCAAAGCTCCCGACTCGGGAGGCTACACCTTC
CDR3 protein: CASSKAPDSGGYTF

clone size: .
D gene: TRBD1
J gene: TRBJ2-3
V gene: TRBV7-9
CDR3 DNA: TGTGCCAGCAGTTCCGGGACAGGGGGCACAGATACGCAGTATTTT
CDR3 protein: CASSSGTGGTDTQYF

clone size: .
D gene: TRBD2
J gene: TRBJ2-6
V gene: TRBV7-2
CDR3 DNA: TGTGCCAGCAGCTTATATTTCGGCGGGAGCTCTGGGGCCAACGTCCTGACTTTC
CDR3 protein: CASSLYFGGSSGANVLTF

clone size: once
D gene: .
J gene: TRBJ2-1
V gene: TRBV19
CDR3 DNA: TGTGCCAGTAGAAGGCGGATAAACAATGAGCAGTTCTTC
CDR3 protein: CASRRRINNEQFF

clone size: .
D gene: TRBD1
J gene: TRBJ1-5
V gene: TRBV7-9
CDR3 DNA: TGTGCCAGCAGCCGACAGGGCGCGGGGCCTCAGCCCCAGCATTTT
CDR3 protein: CASSRQGAGPQPQHF

clone size: .
D gene: TRBD1
J gene: TRBJ1-4
V gene: TRBV4-3
CDR3 DNA: TGCGCCAGCAGCCGGAGACAGGGGGCGGGGGGGAAACTGTTTTTT
CDR3 protein: CASSRRQGAGGKLFF

clone size: .
D gene: .
J gene: TRBJ2-7
V gene: TRBV7-9
CDR3 DNA: TGTGCCAGCAGCTTCCCGACAGCGCTTCTACCCTACGAGCAGTACTTC
CDR3 protein: CASSFPTALLPYEQYF

clone size: .
D gene: TRBD1
J gene: TRBJ2-3
V gene: TRBV7-6
CDR3 DNA: TGTGCCAGCAGCTCCGGACAGGGACCATGGGCAGATACGCAGTATTTT
CDR3 protein: CASSSGQGPWADTQYF

clone size: .
D gene: TRBD1
J gene: TRBJ2-1
V gene: TRBV7-2
CDR3 DNA: TGTGCCAGCAGCCCCAAGACAGGGGGCTACAATGAGCAGTTCTTC
CDR3 protein: CASSPKTGGYNEQFF

clone size: .
D gene: .
J gene: TRBJ1-6
V gene: TRBV5-6
CDR3 DNA: TGTGCCAGCAGCTTGGCAATTCAATCACCCCTCCACTTT
CDR3 protein: CASSLAIQSPLHF

clone size: once
D gene: TRBD1
J gene: TRBJ2-3
V gene: TRBV19
CDR3 DNA: TGTGCCAGCACGGGACAGGCCTTCGGTGCGCAGTATTTT
CDR3 protein: CASTGQAFGAQYF

clone size: .
D gene: TRBD1
J gene: TRBJ2-2
V gene: TRBV7-7
CDR3 DNA: TGTGCTAGCAGCTCGCCAGGGACAGGGGAACCCGGGGAGCTGTTTTTT
CDR3 protein: CASSSPGTGEPGELFF

clone size: once
D gene: .
J gene: TRBJ1-5
V gene: TRBV7-6
CDR3 DNA: TGTGCCAGCAGTCTGACGCCGGGTATGGGCAATCAGCCCCAGCATTTT
CDR3 protein: CASSLTPGMGNQPQHF

clone size: .
D gene: .
J gene: TRBJ2-5
V gene: TRBV7-2
CDR3 DNA: TGTGCCAGCAGCTGGGCCACGAGCGGTCTGGGAGAGACCCAGTACTTC
CDR3 protein: CASSWATSGLGETQYF

clone size: .
D gene: TRBD2
J gene: TRBJ2-1
V gene: TRBV27
CDR3 DNA: TGTGCCAGCAGCAAAAGCGGGACGGCCAATGAGCAGTTCTTC
CDR3 protein: CASSKSGTANEQFF

clone size: medium-sized
D gene: TRBD2
J gene: TRBJ2-1
V gene: TRBV25-1
CDR3 DNA: TGTGCCAGCAGTGAAGCAGCGGGGTTAGGTAATGAGCAGTTCTTC
CDR3 protein: CASSEAAGLGNEQFF

clone size: .
D gene: .
J gene: TRBJ1-1
V gene: TRBV5-8
CDR3 DNA: TGTGCCAGCAGCCTAACCACAGGGCTAACCCTTGAAGCTTTCTTT
CDR3 protein: CASSLTTGLTLEAFF

clone size: .
D gene: .
J gene: TRBJ1-1
V gene: TRBV2
CDR3 DNA: TGTGCCAGCAGTGTGGAAGGACAACCGAGACGGAACACTGAAGCTTTCTTT
CDR3 protein: CASSVEGQPRRNTEAFF

clone size: .
D gene: .
J gene: TRBJ2-2
V gene: TRBV7-9
CDR3 DNA: TGTGCCAGCAGCTTGCCCCGGGCGGGGGGGGAGCTGTTTTTT
CDR3 protein: CASSLPRAGGELFF

clone size: .
D gene: TRBD1
J gene: TRBJ1-2
V gene: TRBV4-2
CDR3 DNA: TGTGCCAGCAGCCAACGGGACAGGAGCGATGGCTACACCTTC
CDR3 protein: CASSQRDRSDGYTF

clone size: .
D gene: TRBD1
J gene: TRBJ2-7
V gene: TRBV5-1
CDR3 DNA: TGCGCCAGCAGCCCAAGACCGGGACAGCTTTACGAGCAGTACTTC
CDR3 protein: CASSPRPGQLYEQYF

clone size: .
D gene: .
J gene: TRBJ2-7
V gene: TRBV10-3
CDR3 DNA: TGTGCCATCAGTGAGTCCCCAGCGGGTCAGTACTTC
CDR3 protein: CAISESPAGQYF

clone size: few
D gene: .
J gene: TRBJ1-6
V gene: TRBV5-6
CDR3 DNA: TGTGCCAGCAGCTTGGCCCAGATTAATTCACCCCTCCACTTT
CDR3 protein: CASSLAQINSPLHF

clone size: .
D gene: .
J gene: TRBJ1-1
V gene: TRBV7-9
CDR3 DNA: TGTTCCAGCAGCTTTAGTTCGCTGAGAGAGGCTTTCTTT
CDR3 protein: CSSSFSSLREAFF

clone size: .
D gene: .
J gene: TRBJ2-5
V gene: TRBV6-1
CDR3 DNA: TGTGCCAGCAGTCCACTAGGCGTTGGGACCCAGTACTTC
CDR3 protein: CASSPLGVGTQYF

clone size: .
D gene: .
J gene: TRBJ1-2
V gene: TRBV19
CDR3 DNA: TGTGCCAGTAGACAGTCAGGGGTTAATAACTATGGCTACACCTTC
CDR3 protein: CASRQSGVNNYGYTF

clone size: .
D gene: .
J gene: TRBJ2-7
V gene: TRBV6-1
CDR3 DNA: TGTGCCAGCAGTGGGACAGAGCGGGGCCGGAACGCGTACGAGCAGTACTTC
CDR3 protein: CASSGTERGRNAYEQYF

clone size: few
D gene: TRBD2
J gene: TRBJ2-1
V gene: TRBV7-9
CDR3 DNA: TGTGCCAGCAGCGCTAGCGGGGGGGCGAGAAATGAGCAGTTCTTC
CDR3 protein: CASSASGGARNEQFF

clone size: .
D gene: .
J gene: TRBJ2-7
V gene: TRBV6-1
CDR3 DNA: TGTGCCGGCAGTGAAGTTGGGGCCCCCTACGAGCAGTACTTC
CDR3 protein: CAGSEVGAPYEQYF

clone size: .
D gene: TRBD2
J gene: TRBJ2-5
V gene: TRBV27
CDR3 DNA: TGTGCCAGCAGTTTAATCGGGACTAGGTCGGAGACCCAGTACTTC
CDR3 protein: CASSLIGTRSETQYF

clone size: .
D gene: .
J gene: TRBJ2-1
V gene: TRBV19
CDR3 DNA: TGTGCCAGTAGTACTCGTCAGCGGGCCCCCTACAATGAGCAGTTCTTC
CDR3 protein: CASSTRQRAPYNEQFF

clone size: .
D gene: .
J gene: TRBJ1-2
V gene: TRBV5-1
CDR3 DNA: TGCGCCAGCAGCCCCACGACCGGGGACTATGGCTACACCTTC
CDR3 protein: CASSPTTGDYGYTF

clone size: few
D gene: .
J gene: TRBJ2-7
V gene: TRBV28
CDR3 DNA: TGTGCCAGCAGTTTGTGGGCCAGCTCCTACGAGCAGTACTTC
CDR3 protein: CASSLWASSYEQYF

clone size: .
D gene: TRBD1
J gene: TRBJ2-7
V gene: TRBV5-5
CDR3 DNA: TGTGCCAGCAGCTTACCCCCGGGACAGGGCTACGAGCAGTACTTC
CDR3 protein: CASSLPPGQGYEQYF

clone size: .
D gene: .
J gene: TRBJ2-1
V gene: TRBV7-2
CDR3 DNA: TGTGCCAGCAGCTTCGGGGCGCGGGGGCGGGGGGAGCAGTTCTTC
CDR3 protein: CASSFGARGRGEQFF

clone size: .
D gene: TRBD2
J gene: TRBJ2-1
V gene: TRBV27
CDR3 DNA: TGTGCCAGCAAACCCAGCGGGGATTACAATGAGCAGTTCTTC
CDR3 protein: CASKPSGDYNEQFF

clone size: .
D gene: .
J gene: TRBJ2-7
V gene: TRBV7-6
CDR3 DNA: TGTGCCAGCAGCTTATCAGGGTCCGTCGGGGAGCAGTACTTC
CDR3 protein: CASSLSGSVGEQYF

clone size: .
D gene: .
J gene: TRBJ1-2
V gene: TRBV19
CDR3 DNA: TGTGCCAGTAGAAACACGGGGTTTTCCTATGGCTACACCTTC
CDR3 protein: CASRNTGFSYGYTF

clone size: .
D gene: TRBD2
J gene: TRBJ2-3
V gene: TRBV5-4
CDR3 DNA: TGTGCCAGCAGCCGGACTAGCGGTACTTTTAACACAGATACGCAGTATTTT
CDR3 protein: CASSRTSGTFNTDTQYF

clone size: .
D gene: TRBD2
J gene: TRBJ2-7
V gene: TRBV7-9
CDR3 DNA: TGTGCCAGCACCAAAACGGGGCTAGCGGGAAGGGTCGGCGAGCAGTACTTC
CDR3 protein: CASTKTGLAGRVGEQYF

clone size: .
D gene: .
J gene: TRBJ2-7
V gene: TRBV28
CDR3 DNA: TGTGCCAGCAGTTTTCCGCGGGAACTCTACGAGCAGTACTTC
CDR3 protein: CASSFPRELYEQYF

clone size: .
D gene: TRBD2
J gene: TRBJ2-7
V gene: TRBV7-2
CDR3 DNA: TGTGCCAGCAGCTCCCGGGACTACTACGAGCAGTACTTC
CDR3 protein: CASSSRDYYEQYF

clone size: .
D gene: .
J gene: TRBJ2-7
V gene: TRBV28
CDR3 DNA: TGTGCCAGCAGTTTGGCCCCCCAGGGCGACGAGCAGTACTTC
CDR3 protein: CASSLAPQGDEQYF

clone size: .
D gene: .
J gene: TRBJ1-3
V gene: TRBV11-3
CDR3 DNA: TGTGCCAGCAGTCCAGGGATGTCTGGAAACACCATATATTTT
CDR3 protein: CASSPGMSGNTIYF

clone size: .
D gene: .
J gene: TRBJ2-1
V gene: TRBV6-5
CDR3 DNA: TGTGCCAGCAGTTCACAGGGAGGGAATGAGCAGTTCTTC
CDR3 protein: CASSSQGGNEQFF

clone size: .
D gene: TRBD1
J gene: TRBJ1-2
V gene: TRBV11-2
CDR3 DNA: TGTGCCAGCAGCTCCCCGGACAGGGATGGCTACACCTTC
CDR3 protein: CASSSPDRDGYTF

clone size: .
D gene: TRBD2
J gene: TRBJ2-1
V gene: TRBV5-1
CDR3 DNA: TGCGCCAGCAGCTTGCCCGGGGGGGCTACTGAGCAGTTCTTC
CDR3 protein: CASSLPGGATEQFF

clone size: .
D gene: .
J gene: TRBJ1-3
V gene: TRBV2
CDR3 DNA: TGTGCCAGCAGTGAAGAGAGAGGGGGAATTGGAAACACCATATATTTT
CDR3 protein: CASSEERGGIGNTIYF

clone size: once
D gene: .
J gene: TRBJ2-7
V gene: TRBV19
CDR3 DNA: TGTGCCAGTAGTATCCGTTCCGTAGCCGAGCAGTACTTC
CDR3 protein: CASSIRSVAEQYF

clone size: .
D gene: .
J gene: TRBJ1-3
V gene: TRBV18
CDR3 DNA: TGTGCCAGCTCACCACCGACTGCAGGGACTGGAAACACCATATATTTT
CDR3 protein: CASSPPTAGTGNTIYF

clone size: .
D gene: .
J gene: TRBJ2-1
V gene: TRBV7-3
CDR3 DNA: TGTGCCAGCAGCTTAGGGGACTCGATTAACAATGAGCAGTTCTTC
CDR3 protein: CASSLGDSINNEQFF